The 26 T cell receptor beta chains given below trace back to one sample, sequenced in a study of blood T cell repertoires in COVID-19. Clones were sequenced by immunoSEQ multiplex PCR, and TCRdb holds only the in-frame ones, with some missing. The sample carries just under 50,000 clones, around 88% recorded once. Sequenced material: peripheral blood. These receptors were obtained from a human donor in a cohort sampled during active COVID-19.

The gene calls are TRBV5-4 and TRBJ2-1, with 9 bases aligning to TRBD2. This CDR3 comprises 17 residues. CDR1 and CDR2 (germline): SGHNT, YYREEE (reference sequence). The V and J ends lost 2 bases and 0 bases, in that order; junction bases with no gene match: 6. CDR3 sequence (DNA): TGTGCCAGCAGCTTTATGGCGGGAGGGCCCTCCTACAATGAGCAGTTCTTC. Its translation is CASSFMAGGPSYNEQFF.

The V call is TRBV7-2, the J call TRBJ2-5; D may be TRBD1 (6 bases). V lost 6 bases and J lost 4, with 6 bases in between. The CDR3 length is 11 residues. Looked up from germline, CDR1 is SGHTA and CDR2 is FQGNSA. The CDR3 loop reads CASRGGETQYF. Here the CDR3 DNA reads TGTGCCAGCAGAGGGGGAGAGACCCAGTACTTC.

The chain carries TRBV7-9 and TRBJ1-2, with unresolved D. The CDR3 loop spans 17 amino acids. Germline assignment: CDR1 SEHNR and CDR2 FQNEAQ (reference sequence). V was cut by 1 base and J by 4 bases, with 19 bases left in between. CDR3 region: CASSLEKGRPGGYGYTF. The CDR3 DNA reads as TGTGCCAGCAGCTTAGAGAAAGGACGCCCAGGAGGCTATGGCTACACCTTC.

The CDR3, as DNA: TGTGCCAGCAGGGAACAGGGCTCTGGAAACACCATATATTTT. Protein sequence: CASREQGSGNTIYF. The J gene is TRBJ1-3, the V gene TRBV7-9; weak D call: TRBD1 (6 bases). This CDR3 has 14 amino acids. Germline CDR1 and CDR2: SEHNR and FQNEAQ (reference sequence). Trimming took off 6 bases at V and 0 bases at J, with 9 bases between the two ends.

The chain links TRBV6-5 to TRBJ1-4, with a weak D call TRBD1 (6 bases). Trimming pared 7 bases from V and 5 bases from J, leaving 14 bases between. This CDR3 contains 14 residues. CDR1 and CDR2 (germline): MNHEY, SVGAGI. CDR3 coding DNA: TGTGCCAGCACCTCGACAGGCTTAAATGAAAAACTGTTTTTT. Protein product: CASTSTGLNEKLFF.

The rearrangement links TRBV28 to TRBJ1-2, with 8 positions matching TRBD1. The CDR3 extends over 15 amino acids. The V and J ends lost 7 bases and 5 bases, in that order; junction bases with no gene match: 12. CDR1 MDHEN and CDR2 SYDVKM come from the germline V gene. CDR3 nucleotide sequence: TGTGCCAGCACTTCCCTGGACAGGGAAGGATATGGCTACACCTTC. Amino acids: CASTSLDREGYGYTF.

V gene TRBV4-1 combines with J gene TRBJ2-5, with 9 bases that match TRBD2. Looked up from germline, CDR1 is MGHRA and CDR2 is YSYEKL. With 1 base clipped from V and 0 bases from J, the junction kept 6 bases outside the gene matches. This CDR3 has 17 amino acids. CDR3 loop: CASSQGDLAGYQETQYF. CDR3 bases: TGCGCCAGCAGCCAAGGAGACCTAGCGGGATACCAAGAGACCCAGTACTTC.

The chain carries TRBV6-2 or TRBV6-3 and TRBJ1-1; D uncertain. This CDR3 comprises 13 residues. In germline, CDR1 is MNHEY, CDR2 SVGEGT. Trimming cost V 3 bases and J 0 bases, with 5 bases left between them. CDR3 nucleotide sequence: TGTGCCAGCAGTTATATAATGAACACTGAAGCTTTCTTT. This codes for CASSYIMNTEAFF.

The genes are TRBV7-2 and TRBJ1-2; tentatively, D is TRBD1 (5 bases). Germline V CDR1 and CDR2: SGHTA, FQGNSA. Trimming removed 2 bases at V and 2 bases at J, with 9 bases between. This CDR3 is 14 amino acids long. CDR3 residues: CASSLSAGNYGYTF. In nucleotides, the CDR3 is TGTGCCAGCAGCTTATCCGCAGGGAACTATGGCTACACCTTC.

J is TRBJ1-1 and V is TRBV7-9; possibly TRBD1 for D (6 bases). The CDR3 has 14 residues. Trimming cost V 3 bases and J 2 bases, with 10 bases left between them. Germline V gives CDR1 SEHNR, CDR2 FQNEAQ (reference sequence). The CDR3, as DNA: TGTGCCAGCAGCTTGGGGACATCAAACACTGAAGCTTTCTTT. As protein: CASSLGTSNTEAFF. Full variable domain (outside the CDR3, taken from reference TRBV7-9 and TRBJ1-1): DTGVSQNPRHKITKRGQNVTFRCDPISEHNRLYWYRQTLGQGPEFLTYFQNEAQLEKSRLLSDRFSAERPKGSFSTLEIQRTEQGDSAMYLCASSLGTSNTEAFFGQGTRLTVV.

Only a few counts were recorded for this clone. V is TRBV5-1 and J is TRBJ2-6; TRBD2 matches 8 bases. Germline V lookup: CDR1 SGHRS, CDR2 YFSETQ. Germline trimming cut 0 bases from V and 1 base from J; bases unmatched to any gene: 3. This CDR3 is 17 amino acids long. This chain's CDR3 is CASSLAGGGSGANVLTF. CDR3 DNA: TGCGCCAGCAGCTTGGCCGGCGGGGGGTCTGGGGCCAACGTCCTGACTTTC. The full variable domain, completed using reference TRBV5-1 and TRBJ2-6, is KAGVTQTPRYLIKTRGQQVTLSCSPISGHRSVSWYQQTPGQGLQFLFEYFSETQRNKGNFPGRFSGRQFSNSRSEMNVSTLELGDSALYLCASSLAGGGSGANVLTFGAGSRLTVL.

In this sample, this clone turned up once. The chain carries TRBV4-3 and TRBJ1-3, with D hard to call. Germline CDR1 reads LGHNA; CDR2 reads YSLEER. Trimming took 4 bases from V and 4 from J, leaving 17 bases between them. The CDR3 covers 16 residues. The CDR3 bases are TGCGCCAGCAGCCGAAACGCGGGAGACCTGGGAAACACCATATATTTT. Amino acid sequence: CASSRNAGDLGNTIYF.

The gene calls are TRBV12-5 and TRBJ1-6; TRBD1 agrees at 7 bases. V gave up 0 bases and J gave up 4 bases; unmatched junction bases: 6. Germline CDR1 is LGHNT and CDR2 is FRNRAP. CDR3 length: 17 residues. The CDR3: CASGLVGDRRYNSPLHF. CDR3 bases: TGTGCTAGTGGTTTGGTGGGGGACAGACGATATAATTCACCCCTCCACTTT.

This chain joins TRBV28 and TRBJ2-3; 8 bases fit TRBD1. This CDR3 spans 15 amino acids. With 11 bases clipped from V and 4 bases from J, the junction kept 14 bases outside the gene matches. CDR1 MDHEN and CDR2 SYDVKM come from the germline V gene. Here the CDR3 reads CASLGQGGEADTQYF. CDR3 DNA sequence: TGTGCCTCACTTGGACAGGGAGGTGAGGCAGATACGCAGTATTTT.

This rearrangement joins TRBV10-3 to TRBJ2-7, with no clear D. Germline CDR1 is ENHRY and CDR2 is SYGVKD. The CDR3 has 13 amino acids. V was trimmed by 2 bases and J by 6 bases, leaving 11 bases between them. The CDR3 sequence is CAISELEESEQYF. The DNA of the CDR3 is TGTGCCATCAGTGAGCTTGAAGAGAGCGAGCAGTACTTC.

This chain uses TRBV2 with TRBJ1-2; D gene ambiguous. Germline CDR1 reads SNHLY; CDR2 reads FYNNEI. V lost 7 bases and J lost 7, with 16 bases in between. CDR3 length equals 13 residues. The CDR3 sequence is CASNREDIAGYTF. For the CDR3, the DNA is TGTGCCAGCAACCGCGAGGATATCGCTGGCTACACCTTC.

The CDR3 coding sequence is TGTGCCAGCAGTGCGGAGGGAGGGGGTCAGCCCCAGCATTTT. Encoded protein: CASSAEGGGQPQHF. The chain combines TRBV27 with TRBJ1-5, with TRBD1 as a possible D gene (6 bases). From germline, CDR1 is MNHEY and CDR2 SMNVEV (reference sequence). Between the trimmed V and J ends, which lost 5 bases and 6 bases, there was a span of 14 bases. CDR3 length equals 14 residues.

The V and J genes are TRBV2 and TRBJ1-1; 10 nucleotides agree with TRBD1. Germline loops: CDR1 SNHLY, CDR2 FYNNEI. Trimming cost V 6 bases and J 4 bases; bases outside gene matches: 11. This CDR3 contains 16 residues. The CDR3: CASREDRGGVSTEAFF. CDR3 in DNA: TGTGCCAGCAGGGAGGACAGGGGGGGGGTTTCCACTGAAGCTTTCTTT.

The chain couples TRBV19 to TRBJ2-7, with TRBD1 matching over 12 bases. This CDR3 region has 17 residues. Trimming at V came to 5 bases and at J to 3 bases, leaving 11 bases not matched to a gene. Germline V gives CDR1 LNHDA, CDR2 SQIVND (reference sequence). CDR3 sequence (DNA): TGTGCCAGTAGTCATGGGACAGGGGGCTCGAGCGGCTACGAGCAGTACTTC. It yields the protein CASSHGTGGSSGYEQYF.

The chain employs TRBV5-5 and TRBJ1-2, with no clear D. In germline, CDR1 is SGHKS, CDR2 YYEKEE (reference sequence). The ends were cut back, 4 bases at V and 3 bases at J, with 16 bases in the middle. The CDR3 has 15 residues. The CDR3 nucleotides read TGTGCCAGCAGCCCAGAGGATGGGTGGGACTATGGCTACACCTTC. It translates to CASSPEDGWDYGYTF.

The chain has TRBV4-2 and TRBJ2-5, with TRBD1 matching 9 bases. This CDR3 spans 16 amino acids. The trim removed 1 base at V and 5 bases at J, leaving 8 bases unmatched. CDR1 and CDR2 from the germline V gene are LGHNA and YNFKEQ. In DNA form, the CDR3 reads TGTGCCAGCAGCCAAGTGGCGGGACAGGGCCTTGAGACCCAGTACTTC. It encodes CASSQVAGQGLETQYF.

The chain couples TRBV5-5 to TRBJ2-3; TRBD2 matches 15 bases. CDR1 SGHKS and CDR2 YYEKEE come from the germline V gene (reference sequence). This CDR3 has 17 residues. Losses at the gene ends were 4 bases for V and 4 bases for J; bases not matched to a gene: 7. The CDR3 DNA reads TGTGCCAGCAGCCTCCGGACTAGCGGGGGGGGATCAGATACGCAGTATTTT. Protein product: CASSLRTSGGGSDTQYF.

The V call is TRBV6-5, the J call TRBJ2-3; 8 bases agree with TRBD2. This CDR3 spans 15 amino acids. V lost 9 bases and J lost 4; bases outside the gene matches: 12. Germline lookup yields CDR1 MNHEY and CDR2 SVGAGI. CDR3 loop: CASSKRGFQADTQYF. The CDR3 DNA reads TGTGCCAGTAGTAAGCGGGGGTTTCAAGCAGATACGCAGTATTTT.

This chain joins TRBV11-2 and TRBJ1-5; 9 bases line up with TRBD1. After removal of 5 bases from V and 4 bases from J, the junction contained 3 bases not matched to a gene. Germline V gives CDR1 SGHAT, CDR2 FQNNGV. This CDR3 region has 14 residues. CDR3 in amino acids: CASSRGTGNQPQHF. The CDR3, as DNA: TGTGCCAGCAGCAGGGGGACAGGGAATCAGCCCCAGCATTTT.

The J gene is TRBJ2-3, the V gene TRBV4-3; D remains unclear. This CDR3 region has 12 residues. V was cut by 3 bases and J by 2 bases, with 3 bases left in between. Germline V gene lookup returns CDR1 LGHNA and CDR2 YSLEER. The CDR3 sequence: CASSHHTDTQYF. The CDR3 region has the DNA TGCGCCAGCAGCCATCACACAGATACGCAGTATTTT.

This clone was counted a single time. This sequence joins TRBV5-1 and TRBJ1-2; perhaps TRBD1 as D (5 bases). In germline, CDR1 is SGHRS, CDR2 YFSETQ. The CDR3 is made up of 15 amino acids. With 3 bases removed from V and 6 bases from J, the gap between germline ends came to 18 bases. The CDR3 nucleotides are TGCGCCAGCAGCTCTGGGGGGGAGTGGAGTGATGGCTACACCTTC. It is translated as CASSSGGEWSDGYTF.